This TCR beta chain is drawn from a study of blood T cell repertoires in COVID-19. Here immunoSEQ multiplex PCR was the method, and the copy in TCRdb shows in-frame clones only, minus some. The data contain around 320,000 clones, about nine tenths of them seen just once; the ten biggest clones take up 6.9%. The CDR3 covers 20 residues. Germline assignment: CDR1 SGHVS and CDR2 FNYEAQ. The J segment lost 0 bases and the V segment lost 5 bases, leaving 16 bases of the junction unmatched. This clonotype originated in a woman in her twenties or thirties who had recovered from COVID-19. The chain uses TRBV7-6 and TRBJ1-6; 7 bases agree with TRBD1. Material: peripheral blood. The CDR3 region has the DNA TGTGCCAGCAGCGCCCGCCCGGGACAGCCAAAGAGCTCCTATAATTCACCCCTCCACTTT. Translating gives CASSARPGQPKSSYNSPLHF.